This note documents a single TCR beta chain sequence. This CDR3 has 12 residues. CDR1 is SGHNT, CDR2 YYREEE, per germline (reference sequence). V was pared by 0 bases and J by 6 bases, with 4 bases between. The data were produced by immunoSEQ multiplex PCR, yet TCRdb's version contains in-frame clones alone and is incomplete. The sample shows about 30,000 clones, roughly nine tenths of them seen only once. The sample originates from a study of blood T cell repertoires in COVID-19. Whole-study context: PBMCs, B-cell-depleted T cells, or T cells provided the cDNA or gDNA that made up the material.

Input material: peripheral blood. The receptor was derived from a man aged 45-65 years with active COVID-19. The chain links TRBV5-4 to TRBJ1-5; D ambiguous. The CDR3 sequence is CASSLDSQPQHF. For the CDR3, the DNA is TGTGCCAGCAGCTTGGACAGTCAGCCCCAGCATTTT.